This entry features one T cell receptor (beta chain) sequence. What it recognizes is unknown. Sequencing used immunoSEQ multiplex PCR; TCRdb keeps in-frame clones, though not all of them. The sample carries 55,000 to 70,000 clones, 80% to 85% recorded once. This specimen belongs to a study of T cell responses to AZD1222 COVID-19 vaccine. Whole-study context: Pooling covered second doses at about 4 or about 12 weeks.

Findings and caveats of the study: Increases in Spike-specific TCR breadth and depth were seen after two AZD1222 doses.

The CDR3 extends over 14 amino acids. V lost 2 bases and J lost 1, with 9 bases in between. CDR1 and CDR2 (germline): MDHEN, SYDVKM. The V and J genes are TRBV28 and TRBJ2-7; possible D gene TRBD2, 5 bases. The sequence was collected from an adult in good health. The material sequenced was peripheral blood, taken on day 0 of AZD1222 vaccination. The DNA of the CDR3 is TGTGCCAGCAGTTTACCGAGGGAGTCCTACGAGCAGTACTTC. This gives the protein CASSLPRESYEQYF. The whole variable domain, filled in from reference TRBV28 and TRBJ2-7, reads DVKVTQSSRYLVKRTGEKVFLECVQDMDHENMFWYRQDPGLGLRLIYFSYDVKMKEKGDIPEGYSVSREKKERFSLILESASTNQTSMYLCASSLPRESYEQYFGPGTRLTVT.